This passage covers 5 T cell receptor beta chains from one sample sequenced in a study of PD-L1 blockade in urothelial cancer. Measured with immunoSEQ multiplex PCR; TCRdb has only the in-frame clones, and not every one. The table shows 45,000 to 60,000 clones, with approximately 90% occurring only once. Time point noted: peripheral blood 6 weeks after treatment start. The source material was PBMCs, sampled around atezolizumab (anti-PD-L1) treatment. The source is a man aged 55 to 70 with urothelial cancer.

In this sample, this clone turned up once. This chain uses TRBV5-8 with TRBJ1-5; no reliable D call. Germline CDR1 SGHTS, CDR2 YDEGEE. V shed 1 base and J shed 0 bases, with 11 bases lying between them. The CDR3 spans 16 residues. The CDR3 region has the DNA TGTGCCAGCAGCTTGTATTCGCGAGGTAGCAATCAGCCCCAGCATTTT. Its protein is CASSLYSRGSNQPQHF.

This sequence joins TRBV29-1 and TRBJ1-2; D possibly corresponds to TRBD1 (5 bases). The length of the CDR3 is 12 residues. V lost 1 base and J lost 3, with 6 bases in between. Germline CDR1 is SQVTM and CDR2 is ANQGSEA. CDR3 residues: CSVEAGDYGYTF. DNA for the CDR3: TGCAGCGTTGAAGCGGGGGACTATGGCTACACCTTC.

This rearrangement joins TRBV7-2 to TRBJ1-3, with no clear D. Trimming shortened V by 2 bases and J by 1 base, and 12 bases separated the two germline ends. CDR1 SGHTA and CDR2 FQGNSA come from the germline V gene. The CDR3 loop spans 16 amino acids. CDR3 DNA: TGTGCCAGCAGCTTACTACGAATCGGGTCTGGAAACACCATATATTTT. It translates to CASSLLRIGSGNTIYF.

The gene calls are TRBV19 and TRBJ1-1; D is perhaps TRBD1 (5 bases). CDR1 and CDR2 from the germline V gene are LNHDA and SQIVND (reference sequence). The CDR3 covers 13 residues. V was trimmed by 5 bases and J by 9 bases, leaving 16 bases between them. CDR3: CASSLGLSLQAFF. The CDR3 DNA is TGTGCCAGTAGTCTGGGGCTAAGCCTCCAAGCTTTCTTT.

In its sample, this clone was seen a few times. The chain carries TRBV9 and TRBJ2-7, with 7 bases aligning to TRBD1. Germline CDR1 SGDLS, CDR2 YYNGEE. V lost 0 bases to trimming and J lost 2 bases; unmatched junction nucleotides: 5. The CDR3 extends over 15 amino acids. CDR3 nucleotides: TGTGCCAGCAGCGTAGGAGGGACAGTTGCCTACGAGCAGTACTTC. As protein: CASSVGGTVAYEQYF.